A single sample gave rise to the 27 T cell receptor beta chains below, sequenced in a study of blood T cell repertoires in COVID-19. TCRdb keeps only in-frame clones here, not all; method: immunoSEQ multiplex PCR. The data show 65,000 to 95,000 clones, around four fifths seen once. Sequenced input: peripheral blood. These TCRs come from an elderly man with active or convalescent COVID-19.

The rearrangement links TRBV2 to TRBJ1-3; no reliable D call. There are 15 residues in the CDR3. The germline V gene encodes CDR1 SNHLY and CDR2 FYNNEI. The V gene lost 3 bases and the J gene lost 6 bases, with 15 bases spanning the gap. CDR3: CASSDPTKLENTIYF. The CDR3 coding sequence is TGTGCCAGCAGTGACCCAACCAAGCTTGAAAACACCATATATTTT.

The V call is TRBV7-2, the J call TRBJ1-5; a weak D match, TRBD1 (5 bases). CDR3 length: 15 amino acids. The V end was cut by 1 base, the J end by 6 bases, with 13 bases between. Germline CDR1 SGHTA, CDR2 FQGNSA. CDR3 coding DNA: TGTGCCAGCAGCTTAGAGAGCAGGGTAGGTCAGCCCCAGCATTTT. This sequence encodes CASSLESRVGQPQHF. Supplemented by reference TRBV7-2 and TRBJ1-5, the full variable domain reads GAGVSQSPSNKVTEKGKDVELRCDPISGHTALYWYRQSLGQGLEFLIYFQGNSAPDKSGLPSDRFSAERTGGSVSTLTIQRTQQEDSAVYLCASSLESRVGQPQHFGDGTRLSIL.

This chain uses TRBV29-1 with TRBJ1-4, with 9 nucleotides matching TRBD1. J lost 5 bases, V lost 2 bases, and 6 bases had no gene match. Germline V CDR1 and CDR2: SQVTM, ANQGSEA. The CDR3 length is 15 residues. CDR3 sequence reads: CSVETSGTGNEKLFF. Here the CDR3 DNA reads TGCAGCGTTGAAACGTCAGGGACAGGGAATGAAAAACTGTTTTTT.

This clone has more than one count but fewer than ten. V is TRBV24-1 and J is TRBJ2-1; D uncertain. Germline CDR1 is KGHDR and CDR2 is SFDVKD. The CDR3 consists of 14 residues. Trimming took 6 bases from V and 0 from J, leaving 8 bases between them. The DNA of the CDR3 is TGTGCCACCAGTAGACACAGCTCCTACAATGAGCAGTTCTTC. Amino acids: CATSRHSSYNEQFF.

The chain couples TRBV6-2 or TRBV6-3 to TRBJ2-1; 10 nucleotides agree with TRBD1. The V gene's germline CDR1 is MNHEY and CDR2 SVGEGT. V was clipped by 6 bases and J by 3 bases; unmatched bases: 11. This CDR3 spans 17 amino acids. This CDR3 reads CASSRDRGAPFYNEQFF. As DNA, the CDR3 is TGTGCCAGCAGCAGGGACAGGGGCGCCCCCTTCTACAATGAGCAGTTCTTC.

V gene TRBV28 combines with J gene TRBJ1-2; D call uncertain. The CDR3 contains 15 residues. The germline V gene has CDR1 MDHEN and CDR2 SYDVKM. Trimming took off 2 bases at V and 5 bases at J, with 15 bases between the two ends. The CDR3, as DNA: TGTGCCAGCAGTTTACTTTCTCCGGGTTCTTATGGCTACACCTTC. Translated, it gives CASSLLSPGSYGYTF.

The chain is built from TRBV18 and TRBJ2-7, with D perhaps matching TRBD1 (6 bases). The germline CDR1 and CDR2 sequences are KGHSH and LQKENI. CDR3 length equals 11 residues. V was cut by 5 bases and J by 6 bases, with 8 bases left in between. The CDR3: CASSSGVEQYV. In nucleotides, the CDR3 is TGTGCCAGCTCATCAGGGGTCGAGCAGTACGTC.

This clone was found once. The rearrangement links TRBV29-1 to TRBJ2-2, with 9 bases matching TRBD1. The CDR3 consists of 16 residues. Germline trimming cut 5 bases from V and 0 bases from J; bases unmatched to any gene: 7. Germline CDR1 is SQVTM and CDR2 is ANQGSEA. CDR3 coding DNA: TGCAGCGTTTCGGGTAGGACAGGGGCGAACACCGGGGAGCTGTTTTTT. This sequence encodes CSVSGRTGANTGELFF.

The chain links TRBV7-2 to TRBJ1-5; a possible D gene is TRBD1 (6 bases). V dropped 5 bases and J dropped 5 bases, with 10 bases sitting between them. The CDR3 spans 13 residues. CDR1 is SGHTA and CDR2 is FQGNSA in the germline V gene. The chain's CDR3 is CASSEYRDQPQHF. Here the CDR3 DNA reads TGTGCCAGCAGCGAGTACAGGGATCAGCCCCAGCATTTT.

This rearrangement joins TRBV7-2 to TRBJ2-2; TRBD2 agrees at 10 bases. Germline lookup yields CDR1 SGHTA and CDR2 FQGNSA. The CDR3 contains 16 residues. J was trimmed by 5 bases and V by 2 bases; bases with no gene match: 5. In nucleotides, the CDR3 is TGTGCCAGCAGCTTACCTAGCGGGGGTGGTACCGGGGAGCTGTTTTTT. As protein: CASSLPSGGGTGELFF.

This sequence joins TRBV19 and TRBJ1-5, with D hard to call. CDR1 and CDR2 (germline): LNHDA, SQIVND (reference sequence). The CDR3 runs to 13 residues. With 0 bases removed from V and 4 bases from J, the gap between germline ends came to 4 bases. The DNA of the CDR3 is TGTGCCAGTAGTATAGACATTAATCAGCCCCAGCATTTT. Its translation is CASSIDINQPQHF.

The chain has TRBV19 and TRBJ1-5; TRBD1 matches at 7 bases. CDR3 length: 13 amino acids. Trimming at V came to 3 bases and at J to 7 bases, leaving 3 bases not matched to a gene. The germline V gene encodes CDR1 LNHDA and CDR2 SQIVND (reference sequence). CDR3 sequence: CASSMGTAQPQHF. CDR3 coding DNA: TGTGCCAGTAGTATGGGGACAGCACAGCCCCAGCATTTT. The variable domain in full, completed from reference TRBV19 and TRBJ1-5, reads DGGITQSPKYLFRKEGQNVTLSCEQNLNHDAMYWYRQDPGQGLRLIYYSQIVNDFQKGDIAEGYSVSREKKESFPLTVTSAQKNPTAFYLCASSMGTAQPQHFGDGTRLSIL.

This clone showed up just once. The chain has TRBV9 and TRBJ1-2; D unclear. V was cut by 0 bases and J by 1 base, with 7 bases left in between. The CDR3 loop spans 14 amino acids. The V gene's germline CDR1 is SGDLS and CDR2 YYNGEE. The CDR3 DNA reads as TGTGCCAGCAGCGTAGTTTCGGGTAACTATGGCTACACCTTC. This encodes CASSVVSGNYGYTF.

The chain has TRBV5-1 and TRBJ2-5, with 9 nucleotides matching TRBD2. CDR1 and CDR2 from the germline V gene are SGHRS and YFSETQ. This CDR3 has 17 amino acids. With 1 base clipped from V and 7 bases from J, the junction kept 14 bases outside the gene matches. CDR3 protein: CASSLRNSGGLRRTQYF. CDR3 sequence (DNA): TGCGCCAGCAGCTTGCGGAATAGCGGGGGACTCCGTCGGACCCAGTACTTC. Variable domain in full (rest from reference TRBV5-1 and TRBJ2-5): KAGVTQTPRYLIKTRGQQVTLSCSPISGHRSVSWYQQTPGQGLQFLFEYFSETQRNKGNFPGRFSGRQFSNSRSEMNVSTLELGDSALYLCASSLRNSGGLRRTQYFGPGTRLLVL.

J is TRBJ2-1 and V is TRBV19; D unclear. Trimming stripped 4 bases from V and 9 bases from J, with 16 bases between. This CDR3 is 14 amino acids long. Per the germline V gene, CDR1 is LNHDA and CDR2 is SQIVND (reference sequence). CDR3 sequence (DNA): TGTGCCAGTAGTACCAAGACGACTCACGGTGAGCAGTTCTTC. As protein: CASSTKTTHGEQFF.

The chain is built from TRBV3-1 (or the pseudogene TRBV3-2) and TRBJ1-2; D is unresolved. The CDR3 has 13 amino acids. The V gene's germline CDR1 is LGHDT and CDR2 YNNKEL (reference sequence). V gave up 3 bases and J gave up 4 bases, with 9 bases separating them. CDR3 amino acids: CASSQGGSYGYTF. The CDR3 region has the DNA TGTGCCAGCAGCCAGGGTGGGAGCTATGGCTACACCTTC.

This chain connects TRBV6-5 to TRBJ2-7; possible D gene TRBD2, 7 bases. Trimming took off 6 bases at V and 2 bases at J, with 17 bases between the two ends. Germline CDR1 MNHEY, CDR2 SVGAGI. This CDR3 contains 15 residues. CDR3 sequence (DNA): TGTGCCAGCAGAGCTCTGGCGGGGGCAACCTACGAGCAGTACGTC. Translating gives CASRALAGATYEQYV.

The V gene is TRBV5-6, the J gene TRBJ1-4; tentative D call: TRBD1 (5 bases). Trimming pared 3 bases from V and 8 bases from J, leaving 14 bases between. The germline gives CDR1 SGHDT, CDR2 YYEEEE. The CDR3 has 14 residues. The CDR3 DNA follows: TGTGCCAGCAGCTGGAGGGGACCTGGGGAAAAACTGTTTTTT. It is translated as CASSWRGPGEKLFF.

This clone has just one count. CDR3 DNA sequence: TGTGCCAGCAGCTTATTTTGGACAGGGGTGAATGAGCAGTTCTTC. Protein sequence: CASSLFWTGVNEQFF. This chain uses TRBV11-2 with TRBJ2-1; 9 nucleotides match TRBD1. The junction had 6 bases not matched to a gene; V was cut back by 2 bases and J by 7 bases. This CDR3 region has 15 residues. Germline V gives CDR1 SGHAT, CDR2 FQNNGV.

V and J are TRBV9 and TRBJ1-6; a possible D gene is TRBD1 (6 bases). Germline V CDR1 and CDR2: SGDLS, YYNGEE. The CDR3 length is 13 residues. Trimming stripped 4 bases from V and 9 bases from J, with 11 bases between. Here the CDR3 reads CASSKLGGSPLHF. The DNA of the CDR3 is TGTGCCAGCAGCAAACTAGGGGGTTCACCCCTCCACTTT.

The chain is built from TRBV5-1 and TRBJ2-2, with a possible D match to TRBD1 (7 bases). Germline lookup yields CDR1 SGHRS and CDR2 YFSETQ. The germline V and J ends were trimmed by 4 bases and 0 bases, with 16 bases remaining between them. The length of the CDR3 is 17 residues. The CDR3 spells CASSREVGTANTGELFF. The CDR3, as DNA: TGCGCCAGCAGCAGGGAGGTCGGGACAGCGAACACCGGGGAGCTGTTTTTT.

This rearrangement joins TRBV2 to TRBJ1-4, with D possibly TRBD1 on 6 matching bases. V was pared by 7 bases and J by 7 bases, with 13 bases between. This CDR3 has 13 amino acids. CDR1 and CDR2 (germline): SNHLY, FYNNEI. The CDR3 loop is CASTGGLSEKLFF. CDR3 nucleotide sequence: TGTGCCAGCACCGGGGGGCTTAGTGAAAAACTGTTTTTT.

Here the CDR3 reads CASSPGGPQLNQPQHF. CDR3 in DNA: TGTGCCAGCAGTCCAGGGGGACCCCAGTTAAATCAGCCCCAGCATTTT. The chain is built from TRBV28 and TRBJ1-5, with 7 nucleotides matching TRBD1. The V and J ends lost 5 bases and 4 bases, in that order; junction bases with no gene match: 11. This CDR3 is built from 16 residues. CDR1 MDHEN and CDR2 SYDVKM come from the germline V gene.

The chain joins TRBV11-2 to TRBJ2-3; tentative D call: TRBD2 (5 bases). V was clipped by 7 bases and J by 0 bases, with 11 bases between them. The germline V gene encodes CDR1 SGHAT and CDR2 FQNNGV. CDR3 length: 14 amino acids. The CDR3 protein is CASTRGESTDTQYF. The CDR3 DNA reads TGTGCCAGCACCCGGGGAGAGAGCACAGATACGCAGTATTTT.

This clone was seen only a few times. V usage is TRBV6-1 and J usage is TRBJ2-5, with D perhaps matching TRBD2 (5 bases). Germline V gives CDR1 MNHNS, CDR2 SASEGT. V lost 2 bases to trimming and J lost 5 bases, with 12 bases between them. The CDR3 totals 14 residues. CDR3 residues: CASSEWLSGETQYF. The CDR3 DNA reads as TGTGCCAGCAGTGAATGGTTATCGGGGGAGACCCAGTACTTC.

This clone was detected only a few times. This sequence joins TRBV19 and TRBJ1-1, with TRBD1 matching over 11 bases. Trimming took 4 bases from V and 11 from J; bases not matched to a gene: 12. The length of the CDR3 is 15 residues. Germline V gives CDR1 LNHDA, CDR2 SQIVND (reference sequence). The CDR3 DNA follows: TGTGCCAGTAGTAGGACCGGGACAGGGGGGAATAGGGCTTTCTTT. As protein: CASSRTGTGGNRAFF.

The chain combines TRBV6-6 with TRBJ1-6; D is perhaps TRBD1 (6 bases). Germline CDR1 and CDR2: MNHNY and SVGAGI (reference sequence). The CDR3 runs to 15 residues. V was trimmed by 4 bases and J by 5 bases, leaving 12 bases between them. The CDR3 DNA sequence: TGTGCCAGCAGTTTGCCGGGACACGATAATTCACCCCTCCACTTT. This gives the protein CASSLPGHDNSPLHF.